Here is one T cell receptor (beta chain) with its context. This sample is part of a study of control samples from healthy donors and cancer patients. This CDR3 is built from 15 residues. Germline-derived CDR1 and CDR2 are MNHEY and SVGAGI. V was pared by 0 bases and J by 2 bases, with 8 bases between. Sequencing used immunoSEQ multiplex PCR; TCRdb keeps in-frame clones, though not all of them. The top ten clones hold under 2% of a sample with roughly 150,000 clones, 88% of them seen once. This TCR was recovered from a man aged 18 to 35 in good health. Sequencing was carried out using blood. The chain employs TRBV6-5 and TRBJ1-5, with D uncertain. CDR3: CASSYSGYGNQPQHF. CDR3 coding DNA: TGTGCCAGCAGTTACTCAGGGTACGGCAATCAGCCCCAGCATTTT.